The clone carrying this T cell receptor beta chain was observed a handful of times. There were no patients who had received any treatment before thyroid surgery. TCRdb used MiXCR to call clones anew from the PCR reads. The sample yields around 19,000 clones, roughly a third seen once. V was shortened by 0 bases and J by 5 bases, with 13 bases between the two germline ends. Germline CDR1 MNHNS, CDR2 SASEGT. The CDR3 loop spans 15 amino acids. These data are taken from a study of metastatic and nonmetastatic thyroid tumors. For the study at large: Repertoires from malignant and benign thyroid patients were compared across blood and tumor or nodule tissue.

This receptor was obtained from a female donor with papillary thyroid cancer or a benign thyroid nodule (not recorded which). Some clones in this sample may be carry-over from other donors' samples. Sequencing used tumor tissue. The rearrangement links TRBV6-1 to TRBJ2-5; D may be TRBD1 (5 bases). CDR3 in amino acids: CASSEASGKIETQYF. The CDR3 DNA is TGTGCCAGCAGTGAAGCGTCAGGGAAAATCGAGACCCAGTACTTC.